This T cell receptor beta chain appears in the sequencing data of a study of blood T cells in healthy people across ages. Points from the study as a whole: Long-lived donors had more naive CD4+ cells and higher diversity than aged donors. Shifts in expanded clonotypes may have been confounded by donor CMV status, which was unknown.

A note on this clonotype: As yet, its antigen is unknown. At one boundary the junction diverges from the germline segment, which might be a read error.

CDR1 and CDR2 (germline): DFQATT, SNEGSKA (reference sequence). The CDR3 is 14 residues long. The authors ran a second PCR of about 7 to 11 cycles using a sample-barcoded 5' primer and a J-beta primer mix. TCRdb processed the 5' RACE reads anew with MiXCR; each CDR3 protein has one entry. This sample has approximately 1.5 million distinct CDR3 sequences, with under 55% found just once. Every sample yielded at least 6.5 million isolated PBMCs. Total RNA amounts of at least 6 micrograms were extracted per sample. This receptor was identified in a woman between 18 and 30 years old in good health. Sequenced material: blood. V and J are TRBV20-1 and TRBJ1-4; D is unresolved. CDR3: CSARDRLMTEKLFF. CDR3 DNA sequence: TGCAGTGCCAGAGACCGACTGATGACTGAAAAACTGTTTTTT.